This is a list of T cell receptor beta chains from one sample in a study of blood T cell repertoires in COVID-19. Sequencing was performed with immunoSEQ multiplex PCR; in TCRdb, only in-frame clones are kept and a portion is missing. The repertoire holds more than 100,000 clones, less than 90% seen once, with around 1.4% in the top ten. Sequencing input: peripheral blood. The source of these receptors is a man aged 55-75 years with acute or convalescent COVID-19. Both conserved end residues are part of each CDR3. Fields, in order: J gene, clone size, D gene, V gene, CDR3 DNA, CDR3 protein. D genes are given only for firm matches. A clone size is listed for some rows: how often the clone was seen (once, few, many), or a class if it is expanded.

TRBJ1-2 - TRBD1 TRBV6-6 TGTGCCAGCAGTTATACAATCCGGGACAGGGATGGCGGCTACACCTTC CASSYTIRDRDGGYTF
TRBJ2-2 - - TRBV20-1 TGCAGTGCTAGTCACGGGACCGGGGAGCTGTTTTTT CSASHGTGELFF
TRBJ2-7 - - TRBV6-5 TGTGCCAGCAGTCTGGGAGGACCCTACGAGCAGTACTTC CASSLGGPYEQYF
TRBJ2-2 - TRBD2 TRBV2 TGTGCCAGCAGTGAAAGCGGGAGGGGAGCCGGGGAGCTGTTTTTT CASSESGRGAGELFF
TRBJ2-4 few TRBD2 TRBV14 TGTGCCAGCAGCCAAGGGCTAGCGGGGGTAGCCAAAAACATTCAGTACTTC CASSQGLAGVAKNIQYF
TRBJ1-1 - TRBD1 TRBV3-1/TRBV3-2 TGTGCCACCCGGTTGGAGGGGGCGTCAACTGAAGCTTTCTTT CATRLEGASTEAFF
TRBJ2-3 - TRBD2 TRBV5-1 TGCGCCAGCTGCCTAGCGGGGGGCCTGACTAGCACAGATACGCAGTATTTT CASCLAGGLTSTDTQYF
TRBJ2-5 - TRBD2 TRBV5-5 TGTGCCAGCAGCTTCCTCTCCGGACTAGCAATCCAAGAGACCCAGTACTTC CASSFLSGLAIQETQYF
TRBJ2-3 - - TRBV9 TGTGCCAGCACCGTCGGGGACGGGACTACAGATACGCAGTATTTT CASTVGDGTTDTQYF
TRBJ1-4 - - TRBV5-1 TGCGCCAGCAGCTTGGCCCGTCAGGATAATGAAAAACTGTTTTTT CASSLARQDNEKLFF
TRBJ2-4 - TRBD1 TRBV11-2 TGTGCCAGCAGCTATACGACAGGGACAAACATTCAGTACTTC CASSYTTGTNIQYF
TRBJ2-3 once TRBD2 TRBV5-1 TGCGCCAGCGGCCCAGCGGGAGTTGGCACAGATACGCAGTATTTT CASGPAGVGTDTQYF
TRBJ2-3 - TRBD2 TRBV10-1 TGCGCCAGCAGTCCTAGCGGGGGGAACACAGATACGCAGTATTTT CASSPSGGNTDTQYF
TRBJ2-2 - TRBD2 TRBV9 TGTGCCAGCACCACATCGTCTAGCGGGACGAACGGGGAGCTGTTTTTT CASTTSSSGTNGELFF
TRBJ2-5 once TRBD2 TRBV5-1 TGCGCCAGCCAACTAGCGGGGGGTATACAAGAGACCCAGTACTTC CASQLAGGIQETQYF
TRBJ2-2 - TRBD2 TRBV2 TGTGCCAGCAGTTTTAGCGGGGGGATGACCGGGGAGCTGTTTTTT CASSFSGGMTGELFF
TRBJ1-3 - - TRBV5-8 TGTGCCAGCAGCTCTTTTGGGACAGGAAACACCATATATTTT CASSSFGTGNTIYF
TRBJ2-5 - TRBD2 TRBV7-9 TGTGCCAGCAGCCCTCAGACTAGCGGGATCGAGACCCAGTACTTC CASSPQTSGIETQYF
TRBJ1-4 - - TRBV18 TGTGCCAGCTCACCGGTTGGGGGCGGACGTATGGAAAAACTGTTTTTT CASSPVGGGRMEKLFF
TRBJ1-1 - - TRBV7-8 TGTGCCAGCAGCCACAACCCCACTGAAGCTTTCTTT CASSHNPTEAFF
TRBJ1-1 - - TRBV5-1 TGCGCCAGCAGCTTGGAGTATCCAGCGGGGAACACTGAAGCTTTCTTT CASSLEYPAGNTEAFF
TRBJ1-2 - - TRBV10-2 TGCGCCAGCAGTGAGGTCGGCAGGCCTACGGGGGGCTACACCTTC CASSEVGRPTGGYTF
TRBJ2-2 - TRBD2 TRBV7-8 TGTGCCAGCAGCTTAGGCGGCGGGGGGCGCCCCGGGGAGCTGTTTTTT CASSLGGGGRPGELFF
TRBJ2-3 - - TRBV2 TGTGCCAGCGGGGGGGCGGTAGATACGCAGTATTTT CASGGAVDTQYF
TRBJ2-3 - - TRBV2 TGTGCCAGCAGTGAAGAATGGGGGAGGGATACGCAGTATTTT CASSEEWGRDTQYF
TRBJ1-1 - TRBD1 TRBV19 TGTGCCAGTATGGACAGGGCCCCTCCTGAAGCTTTCTTT CASMDRAPPEAFF
TRBJ1-3 few - TRBV5-6 TGTGCCAGCAGTCCGGACGGGGGCTCTGGAAACACCATATATTTT CASSPDGGSGNTIYF
TRBJ2-5 - TRBD1 TRBV3-1/TRBV3-2 TGTGCCAGCAGCCCTAACAGGGGTGGGGAGACCCAGTACTTC CASSPNRGGETQYF
TRBJ1-5 few - TRBV28 TGTGCCAGCAGTTTTCGGACGGGGCAGCCCCAGCATTTT CASSFRTGQPQHF
TRBJ2-1 - TRBD2 TRBV12-5 TGTGCTAGTGGTTTGGTACAGGGGACTAGCGGGATTTATGAGCAGTTCTTC CASGLVQGTSGIYEQFF
TRBJ1-1 - - TRBV6-5 TGTGCCAGCATTTGGGGGGGTCCGAACACTGAAGCTTTCTTT CASIWGGPNTEAFF
TRBJ2-5 few TRBD1 TRBV4-1 TGCGCCAGCAGCCAAGAAGGGACAGAAGAGACCCAGTACTTC CASSQEGTEETQYF
TRBJ1-6 few TRBD1 TRBV30 TGTGCCTGGAGAGCCCCCGGGACAGCGACATATAATTCACCCCTCCACTTT CAWRAPGTATYNSPLHF
TRBJ1-5 - - TRBV6-5 TGTGCCAGCACCCCTAATACGGGGAATCAGCCCCAGCATTTT CASTPNTGNQPQHF
TRBJ1-1 - TRBD1 TRBV10-2 TGCGCCAGCAGGCCAGGGGGGTTGAACACTGAAGCTTTCTTT CASRPGGLNTEAFF
TRBJ1-1 - - TRBV29-1 TGCAGCGCCATGGGGGGAACTGAAGCTTTCTTT CSAMGGTEAFF
TRBJ1-2 few - TRBV5-6 TGTGCCAGCAGCTTGCAGCAGACATTAGCTAACTATGGCTACACCTTC CASSLQQTLANYGYTF
TRBJ2-6 - - TRBV18 TGTGCCAGCTCCCAAGGGGGAGCAGGGTTGGGGGCCAACGTCCTGACTTTC CASSQGGAGLGANVLTF
TRBJ2-5 - TRBD2 TRBV19 TGTGCCAGTAGTATAGCTAAAGCGGGGGGACTTTCCCAAGAGACCCAGTACTTC CASSIAKAGGLSQETQYF
TRBJ2-3 - TRBD1 TRBV5-6 TGTGCCAGCAGCTTGGTGGGACAGGGAAGCGGCACAGATACGCAGTATTTT CASSLVGQGSGTDTQYF
TRBJ1-4 - TRBD1 TRBV7-2 TGTGCCAGCAGCTTAGGGGGACAGGCCCATGAAAAACTGTTTTTT CASSLGGQAHEKLFF
TRBJ2-3 - - TRBV30 TGTGCCTGGAGGACATTCGGGGGTACGCAGTATTTT CAWRTFGGTQYF
TRBJ2-3 - TRBD2 TRBV2 TGTGCCAGCAGTAAAAGCGGGGGGACAGATACGCAGTATTTT CASSKSGGTDTQYF
TRBJ2-3 - - TRBV5-6 TGTGCCAGCAGCTTGGTCGGGGCAGATACGCAGTATTTT CASSLVGADTQYF
TRBJ2-1 few - TRBV12-3/TRBV12-4 TGTGCCAGCAGTTTAGGGGGACTTCTTCTGCAGTTCTTC CASSLGGLLLQFF
TRBJ2-7 - TRBD1 TRBV2 TGTGCCAACTTGGACAGGGGCTCCTACGAGCAGTACTTC CANLDRGSYEQYF
TRBJ2-6 - TRBD1 TRBV7-3 TGTGCCAGCAGCTTCGGACAGGGTCTTACTGGGGCCAACGTCCTGACTTTC CASSFGQGLTGANVLTF
TRBJ1-5 - - TRBV19 TGTGCCAGTAGTATAGTCCCGCAATTGAGCTCGTCGCCCCAGCATTTT CASSIVPQLSSSPQHF
TRBJ1-3 - TRBD1 TRBV25-1 TGTGCCAGCAGTTGGACGGGACAGGGATCGGGAAACACCATATATTTT CASSWTGQGSGNTIYF